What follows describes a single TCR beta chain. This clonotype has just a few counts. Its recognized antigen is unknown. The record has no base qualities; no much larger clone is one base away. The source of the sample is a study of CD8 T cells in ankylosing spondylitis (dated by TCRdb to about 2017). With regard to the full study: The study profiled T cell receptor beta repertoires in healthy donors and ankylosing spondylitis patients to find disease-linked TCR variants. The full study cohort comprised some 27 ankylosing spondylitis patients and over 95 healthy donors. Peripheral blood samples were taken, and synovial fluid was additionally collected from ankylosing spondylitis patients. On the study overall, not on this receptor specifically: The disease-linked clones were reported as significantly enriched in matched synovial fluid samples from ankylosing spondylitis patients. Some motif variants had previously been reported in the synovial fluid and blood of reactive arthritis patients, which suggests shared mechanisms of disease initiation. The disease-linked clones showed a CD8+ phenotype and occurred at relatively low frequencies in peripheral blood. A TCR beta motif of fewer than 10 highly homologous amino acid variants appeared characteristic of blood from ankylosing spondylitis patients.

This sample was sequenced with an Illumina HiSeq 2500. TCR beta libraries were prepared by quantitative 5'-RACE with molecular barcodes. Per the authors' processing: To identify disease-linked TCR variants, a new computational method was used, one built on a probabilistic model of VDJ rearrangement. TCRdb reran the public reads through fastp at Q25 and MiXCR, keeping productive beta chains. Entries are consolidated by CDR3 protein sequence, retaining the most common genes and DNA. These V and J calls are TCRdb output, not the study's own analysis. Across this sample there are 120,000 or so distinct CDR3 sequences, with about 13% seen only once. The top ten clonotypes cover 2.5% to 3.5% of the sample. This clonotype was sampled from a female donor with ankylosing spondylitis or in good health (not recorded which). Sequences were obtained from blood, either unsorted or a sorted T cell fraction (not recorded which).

The CDR3 here reads CATSDSQTRPNEQFF. The nucleotides are TGTGCCACCAGTGATTCTCAGACCCGCCCCAATGAGCAGTTCTTC. The V gene is TRBV24-1 and the J gene is TRBJ2-1, with the identity of the D gene unclear. The CDR3, cysteine through phenylalanine, is 15 amino acids long. The sequence is cut down to CDR3 DNA, 45 bases in frame from base 1. V and J lose 2 bases and 6 bases, and a span of 13 bases separates them. The germline V gene yields KGHDR for CDR1 and SFDVKD for CDR2.